Sequencing of this T cell receptor beta chain was carried out in a study of STAT3 mutations in large granular lymphocyte leukemia. Germline V CDR1 and CDR2: MNHEY, SMNVEV (reference sequence). CDR3 length: 13 amino acids. The V end was cut by 4 bases, the J end by 9 bases, with 10 bases between. A remark on this clone: Its target is not known.

Study-wide findings and caveats: In some patients, a small highly pathogenic clone possibly went undetected. At least one immunodominant TCR beta clonotype appeared in every T-cell large granular lymphocyte leukemia patient.

TCRbeta libraries averaged around 38,000 productive templates per sample. Here immunoSEQ multiplex PCR was the method, and the copy in TCRdb shows in-frame clones only, minus some. The sample holds about 42,000 clones, around 80% seen once. The sample comprised PBMCs. The gene calls are TRBV27 and TRBJ1-6; D ambiguous. This clonotype originated in a human donor with T large granular lymphocyte leukemia. Some clones in this sample may be carry-over from other donors' samples. The CDR3 here is CASSSLQFSPLHF. Written as DNA, the CDR3 is TGTGCCAGCAGTTCCCTCCAGTTTTCACCCCTCCACTTT.